This T cell receptor (beta chain) was captured in a study of patients and donors after allogeneic stem cell transplantation (TCRdb year 2020). This clonotype was counted between two and nine times. Its antigen is currently not known. Within one base of it there is no much larger clone, and no base qualities were kept. Preparation of the library involved RT-PCR. The instrument was a NextSeq 550. The public reads were run again by TCRdb, first through fastp at Q25 and then through MiXCR, and only productive beta chains were kept. Entries are consolidated by CDR3 protein sequence, retaining the most common genes and DNA. The sample yields roughly 880,000 distinct CDR3 sequences; approximately 19% were counted once. The biggest ten clones account for under 6.5% of the sample. From the cysteine up to the phenylalanine, the CDR3 has a length of 14 residues. Only the CDR3 part of the read is kept: 42 bases, read in frame from the first base. At the junction V is shortened by 2 bases and J by 4 bases, with 11 bases in between. CDR1 ENHRY and CDR2 SYGVKD are derived from the germline V gene.

The receptor chain draws on TRBV10-3 and TRBJ1-1; TRBD1 might be the D gene, on 5 matching bases. This TCR was sampled from a human donor who was either an allogeneic HSCT recipient or a stem cell or donor lymphocyte infusion donor (not recorded which). It is not recorded whose cells these are; they may come from a transplant donor. Input material: blood, either unsorted or a sorted T cell fraction (not recorded which). The CDR3 amino acid sequence is: CAISEKGGVTEAFF. The DNA sequence follows: TGTGCCATCAGTGAGAAGGGAGGGGTCACTGAAGCTTTCTTT.